This T cell receptor beta chain was profiled in a study of identical twins. The CDR3 covers 16 residues. There are many counts of this clonotype. Antigen: not known. With no exceptions, donors were healthy Caucasians. A single record per CDR3 protein comes from TCRdb applying MiXCR to the 5' RACE reads. Of around 1.7 million distinct CDR3 sequences listed, roughly a third were seen once; the top ten hold 0.25% to 0.3%. The study, taken as a whole, reports: Insertions were fewer in abundant cord blood beta clonotypes, whereas memory repertoires showed none of this pattern. Without tracking the same donors, conclusions rested on cross-sectional statistical analysis. Less excess twin sharing appeared in beta out-of-frame sequences.

Source material: cord blood. The chain has TRBV21-1 and TRBJ1-2; the table names TRBD1, a call not compared with the DNA. TRBV21-1 counts as a pseudogene. This receptor was obtained from a newborn girl in good health. CDR3 region: CASSKQRVPTNYGYTF. The DNA for the CDR3 is TGTGCCAGCAGCAAACAAAGGGTCCCGACTAACTATGGCTACACCTTC.